This T cell receptor (beta chain) was identified in a study of beta chain features in type 1 diabetes. Study-wide background: Examined across all samples were some 110 million sorted cells.

The CDR3 spans 16 residues. Germline CDR1 is SGHDT and CDR2 is YYEEEE. V gave up 4 bases and J gave up 0 bases, with 14 bases separating them. Isolated RNA was reverse transcribed in full, so expressed TCRB transcripts were sequenced. Repertoires were generated with immunoSEQ multiplex PCR, while TCRdb's copy carries only in-frame clones and drops some. Altogether roughly 400,000 clones are present, 8.5% to 10% being singletons, with the ten largest covering 0.55% to 0.75%. Study-level points and caveats: TCRB CDR3 length was moderately but significantly reduced in all four CD4+ subsets of Type 1 diabetes patients. For patients, the naive, central memory and Treg TCRB repertoires appeared more alike than for healthy donors.

Turning to this clone: Its antigen is undetermined.

Sort purity for all populations was recorded as exceeding 98%. The sample comprised central memory CD4+ T cells from blood. The source of this sequence is a man under 40 with type 1 diabetes. The gene calls are TRBV5-6 and TRBJ2-1, with D perhaps matching TRBD2 (6 bases). CDR3 in amino acids: CASSPRHGSSYNEQFF. Written as DNA, the CDR3 is TGTGCCAGCAGCCCTCGACACGGGAGCTCCTACAATGAGCAGTTCTTC.